This T cell receptor beta chain was captured in a study of blood T cell repertoires in COVID-19. Germline-derived CDR1 and CDR2 are SQVTM and ANQGSEA. The CDR3 consists of 17 residues. The V gene end was trimmed by 4 bases and the J gene end by 0 bases; junction bases not matched to a gene: 9. Sequencing used immunoSEQ multiplex PCR; TCRdb keeps in-frame clones, though not all of them. The table lists some 320,000 clones, roughly nine tenths of them singletons. This rearrangement joins TRBV29-1 to TRBJ2-7, with 13 bases aligning to TRBD2. This sequence was found in a woman aged 30 to 39 with COVID-19, enrolled during active disease. The sample comprised peripheral blood. The CDR3 coding sequence is TGCAGCGTTGCGGGACTAGCGGGGAACGGGGGCTCCTACGAGCAGTACTTC. As protein: CSVAGLAGNGGSYEQYF.